The 2 T cell receptor beta chains in this list originate from one sample, sequenced in a study of blood T cells in healthy people across ages. A second PCR, run for roughly 7 to 11 cycles, used a sample-barcoded 5' primer plus a J-beta primer mix. TCRdb independently ran MiXCR on the 5' RACE reads; one entry per CDR3 protein. The table records about 590,000 distinct CDR3 sequences, 25% to 30% of them present only once. The sample consisted of blood. The receptors were sampled from a woman older than 75 in good health.

This chain links TRBV12-3 or TRBV12-4 with TRBJ2-5, with unresolved D. The CDR3 sequence is 12 residues long. V was trimmed by 7 bases and J by 4 bases, leaving 10 bases between them. The CDR3 nucleotides read TGTGCCAGCACTGGGGTCCCAGAGACCCAGTACTTC. Amino acid sequence: CASTGVPETQYF.

This clonotype was picked up many times. V and J are TRBV27 and TRBJ2-3; possible D gene TRBD2, 5 bases. Germline V gives CDR1 MNHEY, CDR2 SMNVEV (reference sequence). Trimming took 7 bases from V and 0 from J, leaving 14 bases between them. CDR3 length: 15 residues. The CDR3 is CASMRASISTDTQYF. Here the CDR3 DNA reads TGTGCCAGCATGAGGGCTAGCATTAGCACAGATACGCAGTATTTT.